The present T cell receptor beta chain was sequenced within a study of chemoradiotherapy in HPV16-positive cancers. Findings and limits, study-wide: For HPV16-positive patients, expanding HPV-responsive T cells associated with longer recurrence-free survival. Non-HPV-specific T cells did not expand in tumors during treatment, whereas candidate HPV-specific clones and E7-related motifs did.

Trimming at V came to 1 base and at J to 4 bases, leaving 8 bases not matched to a gene. Germline CDR1 and CDR2: SGHNT and YENEEA. The length of the CDR3 is 17 residues. Here immunoSEQ multiplex PCR was the method, and the copy in TCRdb shows in-frame clones only, minus some. The table has approximately 38,000 clones, around 80% seen once; the top ten hold 3.5% to 4.5%. On this clone itself: Its antigen is unknown.

Samples were taken several times over chemoradiotherapy. The chain uses TRBV11-3 and TRBJ2-5; 11 bases align to TRBD2. The input for sequencing was blood, taken from a patient who underwent chemoradiotherapy. The receptor comes from a human donor with HPV-associated anogenital cancer. In DNA form, the CDR3 reads TGTGCCAGCAGCTTAGGTCAGCTAGCGGGGGGAATAGAGACCCAGTACTTC. The encoded protein is CASSLGQLAGGIETQYF.